This TCR beta chain was profiled in a study of T cell responses to AZD1222 COVID-19 vaccine. Sequenced by immunoSEQ multiplex PCR; TCRdb stores in-frame clones only, minus some. Among about 84,000 clones listed, over 75% were seen once. Overall study findings and caveats: The peak T cell response came first, and repertoires were sampled only after it.

Regarding this clone: What it binds is not known.

Germline V gives CDR1 MNHNY, CDR2 SVGAGI (reference sequence). The CDR3 runs 17 residues. Trimming stripped 5 bases from V and 7 bases from J, with 26 bases between. This TCR came from an adult who received the AZD1222 COVID-19 vaccine. The input for sequencing was peripheral blood, taken 28 days after the second AZD1222 dose. The chain recombines TRBV6-6 with TRBJ1-2, with no clear D. Written as DNA, the CDR3 is TGTGCCAGCAGTCATCGGACGGTTCCCTCTGCGGGTGGTGGCTACACCTTC. It is translated as CASSHRTVPSAGGGYTF.